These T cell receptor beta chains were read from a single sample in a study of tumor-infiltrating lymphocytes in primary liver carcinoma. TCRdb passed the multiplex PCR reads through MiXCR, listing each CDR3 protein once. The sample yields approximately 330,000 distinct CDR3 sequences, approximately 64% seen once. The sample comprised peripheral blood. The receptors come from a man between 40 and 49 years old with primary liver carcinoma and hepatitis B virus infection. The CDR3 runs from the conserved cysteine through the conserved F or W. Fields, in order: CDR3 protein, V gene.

CASTLLRETRPGEQFF,TRBV11-2
CASSRRGRFFEQYF,TRBV28
CSGGRLGETQYF,TRBV29-1
CASSPRTSGNTGELFF,TRBV6-2/TRBV6-3
CASRGGNTEAFF,TRBV11-3
CTGSLEAMAETQYF,TRBV5-1
CASSYLGTDYEQYF,TRBV6-6
CASSYGGIGQPQHF,TRBV6-5
CASSLSTGTAGELFF,TRBV5-1
CASSYRDYGYTF,TRBV6-2/TRBV6-3
CASSRSLSRAPYEQYF,TRBV11-3
CASSLVRRGFLGTQYF,TRBV5-8
CASSATGGSEQFF,TRBV5-6
CASCPGRGGDEQFF,TRBV11-3
CASSLALTGSRTIPGLLF,TRBV5-5
CASKFQGGIDTQYF,TRBV6-6
CASRRSGRGLNGQFF,TRBV6-2/TRBV6-3
CASSWGPGLAGEGSTDTQYF,TRBV12-3/TRBV12-4
CASSYLAGLVDTQYF,TRBV6-6
CVSTTGQGSDEQFF,TRBV6-6